This T cell receptor beta chain was sequenced during a study of patients and donors after allogeneic stem cell transplantation. This clonotype was detected ten times or more. The germline V gene has CDR1 MNHEY and CDR2 SVGAGI. Trimming took off 2 bases at V and 0 bases at J, with 4 bases between the two ends. The CDR3 spans 13 residues. TCRdb reprocessed the RT-PCR reads via MiXCR and lists one record per CDR3 protein. Altogether about 960,000 distinct CDR3 sequences are present, under 20% being singletons, with the ten largest covering under 6.5%. The sequence was collected from a human donor who was either an allogeneic HSCT recipient or a stem cell or donor lymphocyte infusion donor (not recorded which). It is not recorded whose cells these are; they may come from a transplant donor. Sequenced sample: blood, either unsorted or a sorted T cell fraction (not recorded which). The chain recombines TRBV6-5 with TRBJ1-1; D is undetermined. CDR3 loop: CASSYRMNTEAFF. DNA for the CDR3: TGTGCCAGCAGTTACCGGATGAACACTGAAGCTTTCTTT.